This passage covers 20 T cell receptor beta chains from one sample sequenced in a study of T cells in Graves' hyperthyroidism and ophthalmopathy. RNA transcripts provided the source from which TCR beta CDR3 regions were amplified. The HTBI primer set drove a first-round RT-PCR of the TCR CDR3. TCRdb re-called the multiplex PCR reads with MiXCR, one entry per CDR3 protein. Of approximately 640,000 distinct CDR3 sequences in the sample, roughly 15% were seen once. The sequencing sample was made of blood. The receptors were sampled from a woman aged 25 to 39 with Graves' hyperthyroidism.

This clonotype was seen repeatedly, ten times or more. The chain is built from TRBV28 and TRBJ1-1; D not resolved. CDR3 length: 12 residues. Trimming removed 8 bases at V and 3 bases at J, with 10 bases between. From germline, CDR1 is MDHEN and CDR2 SYDVKM. The CDR3 nucleotides are TGTGCCAGCCTAGCGGTTGACACTGAAGCTTTCTTT. Its translation is CASLAVDTEAFF. Full variable domain (rest looked up from reference TRBV28 and TRBJ1-1): DVKVTQSSRYLVKRTGEKVFLECVQDMDHENMFWYRQDPGLGLRLIYFSYDVKMKEKGDIPEGYSVSREKKERFSLILESASTNQTSMYLCASLAVDTEAFFGQGTRLTVV.

V is TRBV5-1 and J is TRBJ1-1, with D possibly matching TRBD1 (5 bases). The CDR3 is 18 residues long. Between the trimmed V and J ends, which lost 2 bases and 5 bases, there was a span of 25 bases. CDR1 SGHRS and CDR2 YFSETQ come from the germline V gene. CDR3 nucleotide sequence: TGCGCCAGCAGCTTTCGAGGTTCCCAGGGACTATCTGAAACTGAAGCTTTCTTT. Translated, it gives CASSFRGSQGLSETEAFF.

This clonotype has only a few counts. The gene calls are TRBV12-3 or TRBV12-4 and TRBJ1-3; no reliable D call. Trimming removed 7 bases at V and 0 bases at J, with 10 bases between. This CDR3 is built from 14 residues. The CDR3 protein is CASNQANSGNTIYF. CDR3 bases: TGTGCCAGCAATCAGGCCAACTCTGGAAACACCATATATTTT.

This clonotype was detected only a few times. The chain couples TRBV3-1 to TRBJ2-1; D unclear. The V and J ends lost 3 bases and 7 bases respectively, with 16 bases between them. Looked up from germline, CDR1 is LGHDT and CDR2 is YNNKEL (reference sequence). This CDR3 is built from 15 residues. The CDR3 reads CASSHPPFVGNEQFF. CDR3 sequence (DNA): TGTGCCAGCAGCCATCCCCCCTTTGTGGGAAATGAGCAGTTCTTC.

The table lists this clonotype with many counts. This chain uses TRBV10-3 with TRBJ2-1; unclear D gene. The CDR3 covers 11 residues. From germline, CDR1 is ENHRY and CDR2 SYGVKD. V was shortened by 3 bases and J by 7 bases, with 4 bases between the two germline ends. CDR3 region: CAISDLNEQFF. CDR3 in DNA: TGTGCCATCAGTGACTTAAATGAGCAGTTCTTC.

This sequence joins TRBV27 and TRBJ2-7, with TRBD2 identical over 7 bases. The CDR3 runs to 15 residues. Germline values: CDR1 MNHEY, CDR2 SMNVEV (reference sequence). After removal of 2 bases from V and 2 bases from J, the junction contained 6 bases not matched to a gene. CDR3 DNA: TGTGCCAGCAGTTTAAGGGCGGGAGAGGCCTACGAGCAGTACTTC. Its protein is CASSLRAGEAYEQYF.

This clonotype was observed many times. The J gene is TRBJ2-5, the V gene TRBV3-1; D unresolved. CDR3 size: 13 residues. V was cut by 4 bases and J by 4 bases, with 10 bases left in between. Germline CDR1 is LGHDT and CDR2 is YNNKEL (reference sequence). The CDR3 protein is CASSPPITETQYF. CDR3 nucleotides: TGTGCCAGCAGCCCTCCGATTACAGAGACCCAGTACTTC.

The CDR3 DNA reads as TGTGCCAGCCTGTCTGCTTTGACTCAAGCTTTCTTT. Protein sequence: CASLSALTQAFF. The V gene is TRBV28, the J gene TRBJ1-1; D is unresolved. Trimming took off 8 bases at V and 9 bases at J, with 16 bases between the two ends. Germline V gene data show CDR1 as MDHEN and CDR2 as SYDVKM. The CDR3 contains 12 residues.

This clonotype has at least ten counts. V is TRBV6-1 and J is TRBJ1-2; maybe TRBD1 (6 bases). This CDR3 region has 14 residues. V lost 6 bases, J lost 1 base, and 12 bases lay in between. The germline CDR1 and CDR2 sequences are MNHNS and SASEGT. CDR3 DNA sequence: TGTGCCAGCAGCGGACAGAGGCTTAACTATGGCTACACCTTC. This codes for CASSGQRLNYGYTF.

The genes are TRBV7-9 and TRBJ2-7; perhaps TRBD2 as D (5 bases). V was trimmed by 0 bases and J by 3 bases, leaving 21 bases between them. Germline V gene lookup returns CDR1 SEHNR and CDR2 FQNEAQ (reference sequence). CDR3 size: 18 residues. The DNA of the CDR3 is TGTGCCAGCAGCTTAGCGCACCTCCGGGATTCCACCAACTACGAGCAGTACTTC. Residues: CASSLAHLRDSTNYEQYF.

V usage is TRBV3-1 and J usage is TRBJ2-7; weak D call: TRBD2 (5 bases). Judging by the DNA end, TRBJ2-1 fits better; the J call may be wrong. The CDR3 extends over 14 amino acids. Germline CDR1 and CDR2: LGHDT and YNNKEL (reference sequence). The CDR3 loop is CASSIKRFSYEQFF. The DNA of the CDR3 is TGTGCCAGCAGCATAAAGCGGTTCTCCTACGAGCAGTTCTTC.

The table lists this clonotype with many counts. V and J are TRBV2 and TRBJ2-1; possible D gene TRBD1, 6 bases. V lost 5 bases and J 0 bases, leaving 11 bases between the germline ends. Germline-derived CDR1 and CDR2 are SNHLY and FYNNEI. There are 15 residues in the CDR3. The CDR3 sequence is CASSTGQSSYNEQFF. The CDR3 DNA reads as TGTGCCAGCAGTACAGGGCAGAGCTCCTACAATGAGCAGTTCTTC. Full variable domain (missing parts from reference TRBV2 and TRBJ2-1): EPEVTQTPSHQVTQMGQEVILRCVPISNHLYFYWYRQILGQKVEFLVSFYNNEISEKSEIFDDQFSVERPDGSNFTLKIRSTKLEDSAMYFCASSTGQSSYNEQFFGPGTRLTVL.

This sequence joins TRBV9 and TRBJ2-7; 9 positions match TRBD1. Germline trimming cut 6 bases from V and 4 bases from J; bases unmatched to any gene: 5. This CDR3 has 13 amino acids. CDR1 is SGDLS, CDR2 YYNGEE, per germline. CDR3 protein: CASTPGTGYEQYF. CDR3 coding DNA: TGTGCCAGCACCCCCGGGACAGGGTACGAGCAGTACTTC.

This clonotype was recorded at least ten times. This chain uses TRBV3-1 with TRBJ2-1; 7 bases map to TRBD2. The CDR3 extends over 16 amino acids. Germline V gene lookup returns CDR1 LGHDT and CDR2 YNNKEL (reference sequence). Trimming took 0 bases from V and 5 from J; bases not matched to a gene: 7. The chain's CDR3 is CASSQDISSGHNEQFF. The CDR3 DNA reads TGTGCCAGCAGCCAAGATATTAGTAGCGGGCACAATGAGCAGTTCTTC.

The chain employs TRBV20-1 and TRBJ1-5; D unresolved. Trimming removed 4 bases at V and 11 bases at J, with 12 bases between. Germline V CDR1 and CDR2: DFQATT, SNEGSKA (reference sequence). The CDR3 totals 11 residues. The CDR3 DNA follows: TGCAGTGCTACCCAATCAGCGGCCCAGCATTTT. Protein sequence: CSATQSAAQHF.

This clonotype was detected ten times or more. J is TRBJ1-1 and V is TRBV15; D is unresolved. The CDR3 sequence is 15 residues long. The V end lost 4 bases, the J end lost 0 bases, and 12 bases lay between the germline ends. Germline V gene sequence: CDR1 LNHNV, CDR2 YYDKDF (reference sequence). CDR3 sequence (DNA): TGTGCCACCAGCACAGGACTTACAATGAACACTGAAGCTTTCTTT. Translating it yields CATSTGLTMNTEAFF.

This clonotype has at least ten counts. This chain joins TRBV11-2 and TRBJ2-1; 9 bases are a match to TRBD2. V lost 4 bases to trimming and J lost 7 bases; unmatched junction nucleotides: 8. Per germline, CDR1 SGHAT and CDR2 FQNNGV. The CDR3 runs 15 residues. CDR3 loop: CASSSRTSVGNEQFF. DNA of the CDR3: TGTGCCAGCAGCTCTCGGACTAGCGTAGGGAATGAGCAGTTCTTC.

At least ten counts were recorded for this clonotype. The rearrangement joins TRBV20-1 to TRBJ2-3; D tentatively fits TRBD1 or TRBD2 (7 bases each). Germline V gene data show CDR1 as DFQATT and CDR2 as SNEGSKA (reference sequence). Deletions cut 3 bases from V and 2 bases from J, with 15 bases between. CDR3 length: 15 residues. CDR3 in DNA: TGCAGTGCTAGGGGGGGAGGGGGCGTCACAGATACGCAGTATTTT. Translation gives CSARGGGGVTDTQYF.

This clonotype was counted only a few times. The rearrangement uses TRBV4-2 and TRBJ1-5; 7 nucleotides line up with TRBD1. Germline V gives CDR1 LGHNA, CDR2 YNFKEQ. V lost 1 base and J lost 5; bases outside the gene matches: 8. CDR3 length: 16 amino acids. The CDR3 bases are TGTGCCAGCAGCCAAGGGTATTTGACAGGGCATCAGCCCCAGCATTTT. Amino acids: CASSQGYLTGHQPQHF.

This clonotype was counted between two and nine times. This sequence joins TRBV20-1 and TRBJ1-4; D is undetermined. Looked up from germline, CDR1 is DFQATT and CDR2 is SNEGSKA (reference sequence). The CDR3 totals 13 residues. Trimming shortened V by 0 bases and J by 6 bases, and 8 bases separated the two germline ends. The CDR3 reads CSARERRDEKLFF. Written as DNA, the CDR3 is TGCAGTGCTAGAGAAAGAAGAGATGAAAAACTGTTTTTT.